This T cell receptor beta chain was recovered during a study of blood T cell repertoires in COVID-19. Study-level information: Collection of acute and convalescent COVID-19 samples took place in the United States, Italy and Spain. From T cells, B-cell-depleted T cells, or PBMCs came the material, which was cDNA or gDNA.

This clone was recorded only once. The CDR3 spans 14 residues. The junction had 5 bases not matched to a gene; V was cut back by 3 bases and J by 4 bases. In germline, CDR1 is SEHNR, CDR2 FQNEAQ (reference sequence). Under the authors' procedure: Reference gene primer amplification gave estimated nucleated cell counts. Measured with immunoSEQ multiplex PCR; TCRdb has only the in-frame clones, and not every one. The D gene and trimming were derived from the DNA, and the V and J assignments and clone size from that table. The table includes 300,000 to 450,000 clones, 70% to 90% detected once. The V gene is TRBV7-9, the J gene TRBJ1-2; 7 bases fit TRBD1. This TCR was recovered from a woman in her fifties or sixties with COVID-19, enrolled during active disease. What was sequenced was peripheral blood. CDR3 loop: CASSLEGASYGYTF. The CDR3 DNA sequence: TGTGCCAGCAGCTTGGAGGGGGCGTCCTATGGCTACACCTTC.